This TCR beta chain was recorded in a study of cytomegalovirus exposure and HLA in healthy donors. Study-wide context: Within an early data release were about 85 million unique TCRs drawn from HLA-typed donors.

This CDR3 is built from 12 residues. Germline CDR1 GTSNPN, CDR2 SVGIG (reference sequence). Study-level findings and limits: Presence/absence analyses supposed approximately even sequencing depth among donors. Sequencing likely produced, as an artifact, a cluster of highly shared sequence variants.

This PCR relied on a set of 60 Vbeta primers and 13 Jbeta primers. Assay: immunoSEQ multiplex PCR; the TCRdb copy retains only in-frame clones and omits some. The repertoire holds around 70,000 clones, with 78% as singletons. With respect to this clone: The antigen is undetermined.

This rearrangement joins TRBV30 to TRBJ2-7; 7 bases agree with TRBD2. The receptor was isolated from a girl aged 5 to 17 in good health and CMV-seropositive. Input material: PBMCs. The CDR3 here is CALGGETYEQYF. For the CDR3, the DNA is TGTGCGCTGGGAGGGGAGACCTACGAGCAGTACTTC. Drawing the rest from reference TRBV30 and TRBJ2-7, the complete variable domain is SQTIHQWPATLVQPVGSPLSLECTVEGTSNPNLYWYRQAAGRGLQLLFYSVGIGQISSEVPQNLSASRPQDRQFILSSKKLLLSDSGFYLCALGGETYEQYFGPGTRLTVT.